The clone carrying this TCR beta chain is medium-sized within its sample. Its antigen remains unknown. Relative to the germline gene, one junction end is altered; a read error may explain this. No cell fractionation was done, so the repertoire covers all unsorted peripheral blood T cells. Donors were HIV-infected adults who had not yet started antiretroviral therapy but were about to begin. People with immunomodulatory therapy, recent vaccination or treatment interruptions were not enrolled. Alpha and beta constant-region primers primed reverse transcription of around 550 ng RNA. Using multiplexing indices, alpha and beta chain libraries were generated apart by chain-specific third strand synthesis. The library had 12-nucleotide molecular identifiers formed by two random hexamers joined together. In TCRdb, the 5' RACE reads were re-called with MiXCR into one record per CDR3 protein. The data hold about 6,000 distinct CDR3 sequences, with approximately 10% observed a single time.

The data were taken from a study of HIV-infected patients and healthy controls. Study findings and constraints: In healthy controls, MAIT alpha CDR3s were common; in HIV+ repertoires, severely depleted.

Sequenced material: blood, taken before antiretroviral therapy. This sequence was found in an adult with HIV infection.

This CDR3 is CASNLLPDQPQHF. CDR3 sequence (DNA): TGTGCCAGCAACTTGCTACCGGATCAGCCCCAGCATTTT. This chain links TRBV5-5 with TRBJ1-5; D is unclear. This CDR3 has 13 amino acids. CDR1 is SGHKS, CDR2 YYEKEE, per germline (reference sequence). The full variable domain, with the rest looked up from reference TRBV5-5 and TRBJ1-5, is DAGVTQSPTHLIKTRGQQVTLRCSPISGHKSVSWYQQVLGQGPQFIFQYYEKEERGRGNFPDRFSARQFPNYSSELNVNALLLGDSALYLCASNLLPDQPQHFGDGTRLSIL.